These 5 T cell receptor beta chains originate from one sample sequenced in a study of blood T cell repertoires in COVID-19. Only in-frame clones appear in the TCRdb table, and some are missing; sequencing was by immunoSEQ multiplex PCR. The sample lists around 150,000 clones; about four fifths were seen once. Source material: peripheral blood. These receptors originate from a man aged 55 to 70 with active or convalescent COVID-19.

V usage is TRBV3-1 (or the pseudogene TRBV3-2) and J usage is TRBJ2-7, with D maybe TRBD2 (6 bases). Trimming cost V 0 bases and J 6 bases, with 15 bases left between them. Germline V gives CDR1 LGHDT, CDR2 YNNKEL (reference sequence). The CDR3 has 15 residues. The CDR3 sequence: CASSQDGGLNSEQYF. CDR3 coding DNA: TGTGCCAGCAGCCAAGATGGGGGACTTAACTCCGAGCAGTACTTC.

The gene calls are TRBV28 and TRBJ1-2; 9 bases map to TRBD1. Germline values: CDR1 MDHEN, CDR2 SYDVKM. The V segment lost 3 bases and the J segment 11 bases; nucleotides outside the gene matches: 7. This CDR3 comprises 13 residues. CDR3 sequence reads: CASSLDRGGGYTF. CDR3 bases: TGTGCCAGCAGTTTGGACAGGGGAGGCGGGTACACCTTC.

V usage is TRBV19 and J usage is TRBJ1-1; D gene ambiguous. This CDR3 contains 13 residues. Germline CDR1 is LNHDA and CDR2 is SQIVND (reference sequence). V was shortened by 0 bases and J by 5 bases, with 7 bases between the two germline ends. CDR3 bases: TGTGCCAGTAGTATAGATCGGGATACTGAAGCTTTCTTT. Residues: CASSIDRDTEAFF.

The chain recombines TRBV28 with TRBJ2-7; the D gene is possibly TRBD1 (6 bases). The CDR3 loop spans 13 amino acids. The germline gives CDR1 MDHEN, CDR2 SYDVKM. Trimming pared 6 bases from V and 4 bases from J, leaving 13 bases between. The CDR3 DNA is TGTGCCAGCAGACCTACACAGGGTTACGAGCAGTACTTC. Its translation is CASRPTQGYEQYF.

The chain joins TRBV3-1 (or the pseudogene TRBV3-2) to TRBJ2-1; no definite D call. This CDR3 has 11 residues. Germline V gene data show CDR1 as LGHDT and CDR2 as YNNKEL (reference sequence). V was clipped by 5 bases and J by 9 bases, with 8 bases between them. Here the CDR3 DNA reads TGTGCCAGCAGCGTTGTCGGTGAGCAGTTCTTC. Its protein product is CASSVVGEQFF.